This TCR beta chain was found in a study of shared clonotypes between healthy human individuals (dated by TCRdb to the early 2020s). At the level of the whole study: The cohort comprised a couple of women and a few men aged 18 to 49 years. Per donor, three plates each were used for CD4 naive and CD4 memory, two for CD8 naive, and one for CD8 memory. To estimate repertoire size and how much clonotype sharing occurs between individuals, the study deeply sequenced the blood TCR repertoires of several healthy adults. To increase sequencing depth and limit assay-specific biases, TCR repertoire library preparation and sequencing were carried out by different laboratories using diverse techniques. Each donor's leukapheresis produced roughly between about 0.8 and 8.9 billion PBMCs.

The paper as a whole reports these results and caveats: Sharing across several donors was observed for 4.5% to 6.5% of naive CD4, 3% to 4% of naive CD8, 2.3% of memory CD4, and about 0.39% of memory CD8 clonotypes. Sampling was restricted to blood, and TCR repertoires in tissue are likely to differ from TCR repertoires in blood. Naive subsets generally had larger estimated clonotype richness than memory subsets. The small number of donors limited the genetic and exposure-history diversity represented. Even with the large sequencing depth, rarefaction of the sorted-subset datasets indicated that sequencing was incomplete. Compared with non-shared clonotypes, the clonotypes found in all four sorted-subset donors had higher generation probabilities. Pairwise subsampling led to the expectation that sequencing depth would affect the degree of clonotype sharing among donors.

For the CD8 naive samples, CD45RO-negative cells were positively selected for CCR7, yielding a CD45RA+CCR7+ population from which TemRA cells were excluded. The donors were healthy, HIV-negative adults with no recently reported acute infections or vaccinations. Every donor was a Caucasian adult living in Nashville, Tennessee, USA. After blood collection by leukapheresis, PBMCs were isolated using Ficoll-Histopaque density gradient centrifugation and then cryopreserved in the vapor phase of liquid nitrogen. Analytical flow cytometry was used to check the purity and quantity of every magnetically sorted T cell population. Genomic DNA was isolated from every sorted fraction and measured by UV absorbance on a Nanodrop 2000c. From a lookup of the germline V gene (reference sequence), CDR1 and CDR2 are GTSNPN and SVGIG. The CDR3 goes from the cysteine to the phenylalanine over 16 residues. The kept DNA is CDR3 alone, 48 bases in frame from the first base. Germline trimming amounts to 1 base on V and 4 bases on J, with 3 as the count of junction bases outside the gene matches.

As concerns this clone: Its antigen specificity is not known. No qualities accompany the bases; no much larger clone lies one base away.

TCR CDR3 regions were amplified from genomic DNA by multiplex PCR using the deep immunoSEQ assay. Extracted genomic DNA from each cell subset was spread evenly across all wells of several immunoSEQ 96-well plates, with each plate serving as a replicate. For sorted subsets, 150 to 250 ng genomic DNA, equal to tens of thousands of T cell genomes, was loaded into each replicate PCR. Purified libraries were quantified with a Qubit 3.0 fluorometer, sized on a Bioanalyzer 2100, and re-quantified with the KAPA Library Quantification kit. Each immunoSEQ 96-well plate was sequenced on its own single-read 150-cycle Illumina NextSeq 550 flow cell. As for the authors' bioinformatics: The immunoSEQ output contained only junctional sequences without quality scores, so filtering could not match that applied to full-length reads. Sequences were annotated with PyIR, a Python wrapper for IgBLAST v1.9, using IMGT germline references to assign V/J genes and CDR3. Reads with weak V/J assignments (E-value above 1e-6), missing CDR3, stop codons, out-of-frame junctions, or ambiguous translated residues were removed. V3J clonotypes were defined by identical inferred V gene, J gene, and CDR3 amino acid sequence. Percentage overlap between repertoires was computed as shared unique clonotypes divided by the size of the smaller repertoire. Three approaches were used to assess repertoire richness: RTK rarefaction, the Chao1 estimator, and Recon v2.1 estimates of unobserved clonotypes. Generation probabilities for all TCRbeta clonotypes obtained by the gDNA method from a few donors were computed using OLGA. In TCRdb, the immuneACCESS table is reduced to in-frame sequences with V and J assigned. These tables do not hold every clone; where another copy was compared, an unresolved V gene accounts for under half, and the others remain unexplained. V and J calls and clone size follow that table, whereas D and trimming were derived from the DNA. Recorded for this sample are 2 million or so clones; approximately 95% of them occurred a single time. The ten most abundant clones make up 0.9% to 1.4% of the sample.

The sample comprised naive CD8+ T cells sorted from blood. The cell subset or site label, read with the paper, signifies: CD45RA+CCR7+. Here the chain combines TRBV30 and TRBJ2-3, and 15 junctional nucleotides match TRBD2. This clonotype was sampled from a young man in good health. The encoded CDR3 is CAWSGGLAGGPDTQYF. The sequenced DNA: TGTGCCTGGAGTGGGGGACTAGCGGGAGGCCCAGATACGCAGTATTTT. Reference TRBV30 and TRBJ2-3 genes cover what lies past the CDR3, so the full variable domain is SQTIHQWPATLVQPVGSPLSLECTVEGTSNPNLYWYRQAAGRGLQLLFYSVGIGQISSEVPQNLSASRPQDRQFILSSKKLLLSDSGFYLCAWSGGLAGGPDTQYFGPGTRLTVL.